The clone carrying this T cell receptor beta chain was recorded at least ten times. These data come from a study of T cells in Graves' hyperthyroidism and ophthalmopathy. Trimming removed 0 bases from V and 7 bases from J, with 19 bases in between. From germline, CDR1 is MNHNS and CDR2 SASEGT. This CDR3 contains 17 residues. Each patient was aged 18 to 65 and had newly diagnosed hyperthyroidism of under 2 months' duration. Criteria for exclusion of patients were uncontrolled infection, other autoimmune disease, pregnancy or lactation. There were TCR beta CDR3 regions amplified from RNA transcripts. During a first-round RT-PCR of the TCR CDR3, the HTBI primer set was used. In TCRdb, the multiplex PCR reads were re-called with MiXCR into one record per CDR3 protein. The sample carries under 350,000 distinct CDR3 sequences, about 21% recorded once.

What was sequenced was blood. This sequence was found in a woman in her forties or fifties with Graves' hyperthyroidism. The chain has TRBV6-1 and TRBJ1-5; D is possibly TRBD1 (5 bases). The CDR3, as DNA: TGTGCCAGCAGTGAAGCGGAGGGACGCTCTGGGAAGCAGCCCCAGCATTTT. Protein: CASSEAEGRSGKQPQHF.